Below, 11 T cell receptor beta chains from the same sample are listed, as sequenced in a study of siplizumab effects on memory and regulatory T cells. The assay was immunoSEQ multiplex PCR, and TCRdb's table has in-frame clones only and misses some. Altogether about 120,000 clones are present, around 93% being singletons, with the ten largest covering under 0.2%. Sequencing was done on a sample of non-Treg CD4+ T cells sorted from blood. These receptors all come from a human donor in good health.

The chain is built from TRBV18 and TRBJ1-2, with 8 bases that match TRBD1. Germline V gives CDR1 KGHSH, CDR2 LQKENI. The length of the CDR3 is 15 residues. With 0 bases clipped from V and 8 bases from J, the junction kept 8 bases outside the gene matches. This CDR3 reads CASSPPEQGVRGYTF. CDR3 bases: TGTGCCAGCTCACCACCTGAACAGGGGGTGAGGGGCTACACCTTC.

The gene calls are TRBV30 and TRBJ2-3; 7 bases align to TRBD2. Germline-derived CDR1 and CDR2 are GTSNPN and SVGIG (reference sequence). The length of the CDR3 is 13 residues. J lost 0 bases, V lost 7 bases, and 4 bases had no gene match. CDR3 protein: CALGAGSTDTQYF. CDR3 nucleotide sequence: TGTGCCTTGGGAGCGGGGAGCACAGATACGCAGTATTTT. Drawing the rest from reference TRBV30 and TRBJ2-3, the complete variable domain is SQTIHQWPATLVQPVGSPLSLECTVEGTSNPNLYWYRQAAGRGLQLLFYSVGIGQISSEVPQNLSASRPQDRQFILSSKKLLLSDSGFYLCALGAGSTDTQYFGPGTRLTVL.

Notes on this clone: Relative to the germline gene, one junction end is altered; a read error may explain this. The same CDR3 also results from other DNA sequences found in this sample. This chain links TRBV6-5 with TRBJ1-5; D remains unclear. CDR3 size: 14 residues. The V gene's germline CDR1 is MNHEY and CDR2 SVGAGI. The CDR3 reads CASSYSGRDQPQHF. The CDR3 DNA is TGCGCCAGCAGTTACTCCGGAAGGGATCAGCCCCAGCATTTT.

The chain combines TRBV6-6 with TRBJ2-1, with TRBD2 as a possible D gene (6 bases). The CDR3 covers 12 residues. V lost 2 bases and J 8 bases, leaving 7 bases between the germline ends. In germline, CDR1 is MNHNY, CDR2 SVGAGI (reference sequence). The CDR3 DNA is TGTGCCAGCAGTTACCTAGCGTATGAGCAGTTCTTC. It specifies CASSYLAYEQFF.

The chain carries TRBV15 and TRBJ2-5; TRBD2 might be the D (5 bases). Germline V CDR1 and CDR2: LNHNV, YYDKDF (reference sequence). V was shortened by 0 bases and J by 4 bases, with 9 bases between the two germline ends. The CDR3 is 14 amino acids. CDR3 in DNA: TGTGCCACCAGCAGAGAGTTAGCGTCAGAGACCCAGTACTTC. Amino acid sequence: CATSRELASETQYF. The variable domain in full, completed from reference TRBV15 and TRBJ2-5, reads DAMVIQNPRYQVTQFGKPVTLSCSQTLNHNVMYWYQQKSSQAPKLLFHYYDKDFNNEADTPDNFQSRRPNTSFCFLDIRSPGLGDTAMYLCATSRELASETQYFGPGTRLLVL.

This chain uses TRBV15 with TRBJ1-4; 7 bases map to TRBD1. The CDR3 loop spans 16 amino acids. V gave up 1 base and J gave up 0 bases; unmatched junction bases: 2. The germline V gene has CDR1 LNHNV and CDR2 YYDKDF (reference sequence). The CDR3 coding sequence is TGTGCCACCAGCAGAGGACAGGGTGCAACTAATGAAAAACTGTTTTTT. Translating gives CATSRGQGATNEKLFF.

The rearrangement links TRBV7-9 to TRBJ1-2; TRBD1 aligns across 8 bases. The V and J ends lost 4 bases and 4 bases, in that order; junction bases with no gene match: 5. In germline, CDR1 is SEHNR, CDR2 FQNEAQ (reference sequence). The CDR3 covers 14 residues. The CDR3, as DNA: TGTGCCAGCAGCTCGACAGGGGCCTCCTATGGCTACACCTTC. The encoded protein is CASSSTGASYGYTF.

The chain combines TRBV5-6 with TRBJ2-5; D is undetermined. The V gene's germline CDR1 is SGHDT and CDR2 YYEEEE. V lost 4 bases, J lost 3 bases, and 13 bases lay in between. This CDR3 contains 14 residues. DNA of the CDR3: TGTGCCAGCAGCCTCGGTTGGAGAGAAGAGACCCAGTACTTC. Amino acids: CASSLGWREETQYF.

The chain uses TRBV5-8 and TRBJ1-1; weak D call: TRBD1 (5 bases). CDR3 length: 13 amino acids. Looked up from germline, CDR1 is SGHTS and CDR2 is YDEGEE. V was pared by 1 base and J by 6 bases, with 10 bases between. CDR3 protein: CASSLWGIPEAFF. CDR3 DNA: TGTGCCAGCAGCTTGTGGGGGATCCCTGAAGCTTTCTTT.

V and J are TRBV6-6 and TRBJ1-6; tentative D call: TRBD1 (6 bases). The CDR3 has 14 residues. The germline V gene encodes CDR1 MNHNY and CDR2 SVGAGI (reference sequence). The V end lost 6 bases, the J end lost 7 bases, and 13 bases lay between the germline ends. CDR3 nucleotides: TGTGCCAGCAGGACGCTACAGGGCAATTCACCCCTCCACTTT. Protein sequence: CASRTLQGNSPLHF.

The chain links TRBV6-5 to TRBJ1-2, with D uncertain. The germline CDR1 and CDR2 sequences are MNHEY and SVGAGI. Deletions cut 6 bases from V and 4 bases from J, with 12 bases between. The CDR3 is 13 amino acids. The CDR3 coding sequence is TGTGCCAGCAGCTCTGGACCGAGCTATGGCTACACCTTC. Translated, it gives CASSSGPSYGYTF.